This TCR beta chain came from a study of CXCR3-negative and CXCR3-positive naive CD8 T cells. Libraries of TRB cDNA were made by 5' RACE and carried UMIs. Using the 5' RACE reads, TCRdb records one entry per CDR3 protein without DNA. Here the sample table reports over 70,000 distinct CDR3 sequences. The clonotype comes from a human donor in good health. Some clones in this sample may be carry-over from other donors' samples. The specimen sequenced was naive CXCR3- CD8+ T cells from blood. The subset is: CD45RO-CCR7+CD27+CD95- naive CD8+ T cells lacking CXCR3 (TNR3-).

CDR3 residues: CASNFGIDEETQYF. The chain combines TRBV7-9 with TRBJ2-5. This CDR3 spans 14 amino acids. Germline V gene lookup returns CDR1 SEHNR and CDR2 FQNEAQ (reference sequence).